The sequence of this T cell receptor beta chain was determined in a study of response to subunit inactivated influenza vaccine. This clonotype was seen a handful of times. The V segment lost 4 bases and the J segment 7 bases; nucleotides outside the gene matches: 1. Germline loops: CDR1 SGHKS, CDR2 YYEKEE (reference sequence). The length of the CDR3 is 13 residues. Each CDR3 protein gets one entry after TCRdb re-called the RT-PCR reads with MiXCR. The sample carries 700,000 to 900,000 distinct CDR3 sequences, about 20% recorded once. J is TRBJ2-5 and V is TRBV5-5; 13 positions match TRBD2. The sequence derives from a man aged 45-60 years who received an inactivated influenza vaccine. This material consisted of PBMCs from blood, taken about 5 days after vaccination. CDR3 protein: CASSGTSGMTQYF. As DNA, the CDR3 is TGTGCCAGCAGCGGGACTAGCGGGATGACCCAGTACTTC.